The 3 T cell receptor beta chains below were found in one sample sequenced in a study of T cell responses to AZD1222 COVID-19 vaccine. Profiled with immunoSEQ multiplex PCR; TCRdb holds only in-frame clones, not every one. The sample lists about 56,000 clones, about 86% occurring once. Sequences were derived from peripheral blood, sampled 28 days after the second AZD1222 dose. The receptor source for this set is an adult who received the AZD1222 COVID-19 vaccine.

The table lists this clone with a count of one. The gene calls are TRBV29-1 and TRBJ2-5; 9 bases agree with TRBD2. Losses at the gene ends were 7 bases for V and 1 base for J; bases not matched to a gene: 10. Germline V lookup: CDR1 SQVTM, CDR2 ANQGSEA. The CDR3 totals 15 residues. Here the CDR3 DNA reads TGCAGCGCCCCCCTTGTTAGCGGGGGCCAAGAGACCCAGTACTTC. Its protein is CSAPLVSGGQETQYF.

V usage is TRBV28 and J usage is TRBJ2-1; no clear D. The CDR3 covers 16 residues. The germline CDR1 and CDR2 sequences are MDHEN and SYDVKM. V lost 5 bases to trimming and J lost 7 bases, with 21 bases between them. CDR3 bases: TGTGCCAGCAGTCTCCCCAGTTCTCCCGCGTGGAATGAGCAGTTCTTC. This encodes CASSLPSSPAWNEQFF.

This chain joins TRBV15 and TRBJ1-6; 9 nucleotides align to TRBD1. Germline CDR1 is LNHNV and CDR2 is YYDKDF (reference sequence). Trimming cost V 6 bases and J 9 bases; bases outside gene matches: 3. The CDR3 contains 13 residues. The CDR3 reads CATRQGASSPLHF. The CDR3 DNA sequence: TGTGCCACCAGACAGGGGGCGAGTTCACCCCTCCACTTT.